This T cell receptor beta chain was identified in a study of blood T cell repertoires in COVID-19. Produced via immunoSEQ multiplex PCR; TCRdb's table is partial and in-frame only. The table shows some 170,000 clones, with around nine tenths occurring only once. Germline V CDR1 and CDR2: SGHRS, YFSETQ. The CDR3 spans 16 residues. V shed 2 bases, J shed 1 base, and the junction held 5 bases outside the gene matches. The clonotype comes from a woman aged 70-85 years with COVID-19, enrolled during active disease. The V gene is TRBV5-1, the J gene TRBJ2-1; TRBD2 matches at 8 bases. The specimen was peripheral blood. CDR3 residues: CASSFIGRASYNEQFF. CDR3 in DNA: TGCGCCAGCAGCTTTATCGGGAGGGCGTCCTACAATGAGCAGTTCTTC.